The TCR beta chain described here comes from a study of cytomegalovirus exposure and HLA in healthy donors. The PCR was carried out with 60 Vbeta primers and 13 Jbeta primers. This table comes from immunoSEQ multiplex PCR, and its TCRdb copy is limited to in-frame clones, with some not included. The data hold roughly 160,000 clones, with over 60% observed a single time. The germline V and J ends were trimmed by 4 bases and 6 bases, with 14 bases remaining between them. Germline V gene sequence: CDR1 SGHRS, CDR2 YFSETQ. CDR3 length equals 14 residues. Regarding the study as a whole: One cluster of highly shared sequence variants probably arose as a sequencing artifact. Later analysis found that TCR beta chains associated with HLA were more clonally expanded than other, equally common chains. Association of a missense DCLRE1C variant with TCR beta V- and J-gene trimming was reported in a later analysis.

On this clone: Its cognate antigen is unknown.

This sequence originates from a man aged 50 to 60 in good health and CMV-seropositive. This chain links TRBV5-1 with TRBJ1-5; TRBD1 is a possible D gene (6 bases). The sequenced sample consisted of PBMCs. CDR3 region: CASSPGGEGQPQHF. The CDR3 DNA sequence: TGCGCCAGCAGCCCGGGGGGCGAGGGTCAGCCCCAGCATTTT.